This T cell receptor (beta chain) is from a study of blood T cell repertoires in COVID-19. In terms of age and location, participants ranged from roughly 18 to 100 years and lived in about 25 US areas. Participants had their cohort set by participant-reported clinical history. Assay: immunoSEQ multiplex PCR; the TCRdb copy retains only in-frame clones and omits some. The top ten clones hold about 6.9% of a sample with hundreds of thousands of clones, around 87% of them seen once. V was trimmed by 3 bases and J by 0 bases, leaving 9 bases between them. Germline V lookup: CDR1 MDHEN, CDR2 SYDVKM. CDR3 length equals 16 residues.

The J gene is TRBJ2-6, the V gene TRBV28, with D unresolved. Sequenced: PBMCs or T cells enriched from blood (not recorded which). This TCR was recovered from a woman younger than 45 with acute COVID-19. This CDR3 reads CASSLEQLSGANVLTF. As DNA, the CDR3 is TGTGCCAGCAGTTTGGAGCAGCTCTCTGGGGCCAACGTCCTGACTTTC.